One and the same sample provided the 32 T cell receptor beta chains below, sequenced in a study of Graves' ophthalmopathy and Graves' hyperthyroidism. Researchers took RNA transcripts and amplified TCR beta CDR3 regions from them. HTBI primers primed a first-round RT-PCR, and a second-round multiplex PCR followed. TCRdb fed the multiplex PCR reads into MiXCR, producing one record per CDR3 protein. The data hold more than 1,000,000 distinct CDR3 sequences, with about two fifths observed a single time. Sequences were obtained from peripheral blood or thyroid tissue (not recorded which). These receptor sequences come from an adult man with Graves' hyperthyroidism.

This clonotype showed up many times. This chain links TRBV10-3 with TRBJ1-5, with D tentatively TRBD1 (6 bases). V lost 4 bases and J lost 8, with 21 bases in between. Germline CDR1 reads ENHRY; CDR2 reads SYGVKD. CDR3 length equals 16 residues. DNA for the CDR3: TGTGCCATCAGTGGCGGCAGGGGCCCGGCGGGGGAGCCCCAGCATTTT. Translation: CAISGGRGPAGEPQHF.

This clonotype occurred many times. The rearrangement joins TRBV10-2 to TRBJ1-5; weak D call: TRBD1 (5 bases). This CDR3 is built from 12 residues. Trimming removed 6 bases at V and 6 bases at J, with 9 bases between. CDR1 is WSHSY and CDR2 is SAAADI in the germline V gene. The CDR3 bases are TGCGCCAGCAGAGGGGCCGGTCAGCCCCAGCATTTT. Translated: CASRGAGQPQHF.

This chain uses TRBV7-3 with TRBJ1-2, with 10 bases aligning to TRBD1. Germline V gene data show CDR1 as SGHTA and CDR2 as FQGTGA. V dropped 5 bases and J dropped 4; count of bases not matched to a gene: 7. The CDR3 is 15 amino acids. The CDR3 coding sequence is TGTGCCAGCAGCCCTTCGGACAGGGGGGCCTATGGCTACACCTTC. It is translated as CASSPSDRGAYGYTF.

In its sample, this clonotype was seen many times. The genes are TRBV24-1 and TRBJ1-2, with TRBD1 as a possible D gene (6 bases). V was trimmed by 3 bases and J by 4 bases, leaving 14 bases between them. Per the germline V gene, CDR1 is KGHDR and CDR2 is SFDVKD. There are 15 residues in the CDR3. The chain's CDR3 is CATSDHRQEGYGYTF. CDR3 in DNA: TGTGCCACCAGTGATCACCGACAGGAGGGCTATGGCTACACCTTC.

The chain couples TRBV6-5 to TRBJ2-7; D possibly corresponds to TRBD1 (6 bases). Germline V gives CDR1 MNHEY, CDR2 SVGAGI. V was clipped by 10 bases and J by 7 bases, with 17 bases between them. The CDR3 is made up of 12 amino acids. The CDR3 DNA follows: TGTGCCACACTGGCAGGGGCTAATGAGCAGTACTTC. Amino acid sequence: CATLAGANEQYF.

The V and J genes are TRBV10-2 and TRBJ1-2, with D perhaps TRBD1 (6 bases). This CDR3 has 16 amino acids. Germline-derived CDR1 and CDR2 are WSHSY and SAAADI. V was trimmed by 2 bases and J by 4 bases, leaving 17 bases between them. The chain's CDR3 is CASSEPLQGSVYGYTF. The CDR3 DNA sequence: TGCGCCAGCAGTGAGCCTTTGCAGGGGTCTGTCTATGGCTACACCTTC.

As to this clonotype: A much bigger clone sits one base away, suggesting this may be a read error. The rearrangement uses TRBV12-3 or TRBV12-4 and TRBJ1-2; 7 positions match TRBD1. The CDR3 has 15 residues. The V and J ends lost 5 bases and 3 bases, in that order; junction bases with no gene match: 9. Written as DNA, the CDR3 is TGTGCCAGCAGTCAACCGACAGGGATCCACTATGGCTACACCTTC. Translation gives CASSQPTGIHYGYTF.

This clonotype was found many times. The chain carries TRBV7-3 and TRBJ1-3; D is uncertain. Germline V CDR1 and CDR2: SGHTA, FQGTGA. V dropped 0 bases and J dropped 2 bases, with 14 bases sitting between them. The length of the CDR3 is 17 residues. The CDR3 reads CASSLTRSGRTGNTIYF. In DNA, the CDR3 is TGTGCCAGCAGCTTAACGAGGTCCGGCAGGACTGGAAACACCATATATTTT.

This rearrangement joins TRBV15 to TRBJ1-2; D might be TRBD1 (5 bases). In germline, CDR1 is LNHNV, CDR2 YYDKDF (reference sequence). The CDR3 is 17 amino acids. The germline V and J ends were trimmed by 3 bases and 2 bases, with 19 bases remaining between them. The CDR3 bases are TGTGCCACCAGCAGCCAACCCCGGGACGGACCCAACTATGGCTACACCTTC. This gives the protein CATSSQPRDGPNYGYTF. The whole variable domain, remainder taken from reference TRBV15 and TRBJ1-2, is DAMVIQNPRYQVTQFGKPVTLSCSQTLNHNVMYWYQQKSSQAPKLLFHYYDKDFNNEADTPDNFQSRRPNTSFCFLDIRSPGLGDTAMYLCATSSQPRDGPNYGYTFGSGTRLTVV.

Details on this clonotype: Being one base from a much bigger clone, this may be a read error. The CDR3 DNA reads as TGCGCCAGCAGCCATGAGGGAGGGGGCACGCGGTCACCCCTCCACTTT. This sequence encodes CASSHEGGGTRSPLHF. The chain combines TRBV4-1 with TRBJ1-6; 7 nucleotides line up with TRBD1. With V trimmed by 3 bases and J by 10 bases, 12 bases remained unmatched. Germline values: CDR1 MGHRA, CDR2 YSYEKL. The CDR3 length is 16 residues.

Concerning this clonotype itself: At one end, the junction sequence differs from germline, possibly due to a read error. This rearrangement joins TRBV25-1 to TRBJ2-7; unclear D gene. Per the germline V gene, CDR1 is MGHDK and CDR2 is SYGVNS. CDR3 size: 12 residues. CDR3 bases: TGTGCCAGCAATGTCGACGGCTACGGGCAGTACTTC. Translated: CASNVDGYGQYF.

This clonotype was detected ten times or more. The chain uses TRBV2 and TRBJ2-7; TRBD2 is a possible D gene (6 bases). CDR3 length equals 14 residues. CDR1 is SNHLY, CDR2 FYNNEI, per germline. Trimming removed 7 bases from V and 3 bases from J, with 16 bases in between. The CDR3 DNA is TGTGCCAGCAAGTTGGGTAGCGGAGGCTACGAGCAGTACTTC. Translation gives CASKLGSGGYEQYF.

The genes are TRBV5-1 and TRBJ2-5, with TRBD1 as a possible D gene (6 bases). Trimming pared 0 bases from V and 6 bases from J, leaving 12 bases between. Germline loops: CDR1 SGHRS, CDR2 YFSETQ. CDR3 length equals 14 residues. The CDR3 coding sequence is TGCGCCAGCAGCTTGGGTGGGGGCGAAAAGACCCAGTACTTC. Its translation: CASSLGGGEKTQYF.

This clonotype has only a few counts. The CDR3 is CASSLNTGEQYF. For the CDR3, the DNA is TGTGCCAGCAGTTTAAACACAGGGGAGCAGTACTTC. V gene TRBV28 combines with J gene TRBJ2-7; D may be TRBD1 (6 bases). Germline V gene lookup returns CDR1 MDHEN and CDR2 SYDVKM. V lost 2 bases to trimming and J lost 7 bases, with 9 bases between them. The CDR3 consists of 12 residues.

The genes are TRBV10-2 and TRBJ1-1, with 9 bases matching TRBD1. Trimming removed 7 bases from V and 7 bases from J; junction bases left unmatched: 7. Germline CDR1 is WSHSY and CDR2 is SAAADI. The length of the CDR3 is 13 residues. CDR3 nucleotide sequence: TGCGCCAGCAATACAGGGGGCAACGATGAAGCTTTCTTT. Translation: CASNTGGNDEAFF.

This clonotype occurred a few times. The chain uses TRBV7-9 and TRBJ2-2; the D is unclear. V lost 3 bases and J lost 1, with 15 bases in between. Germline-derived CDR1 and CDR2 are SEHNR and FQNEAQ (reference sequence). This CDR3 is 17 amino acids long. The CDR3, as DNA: TGTGCCAGCAGCTTCTCCCCTTATGGGCGGAACACCGGGGAGCTGTTTTTT. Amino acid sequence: CASSFSPYGRNTGELFF. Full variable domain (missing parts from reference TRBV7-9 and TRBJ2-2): DTGVSQNPRHKITKRGQNVTFRCDPISEHNRLYWYRQTLGQGPEFLTYFQNEAQLEKSRLLSDRFSAERPKGSFSTLEIQRTEQGDSAMYLCASSFSPYGRNTGELFFGEGSRLTVL.

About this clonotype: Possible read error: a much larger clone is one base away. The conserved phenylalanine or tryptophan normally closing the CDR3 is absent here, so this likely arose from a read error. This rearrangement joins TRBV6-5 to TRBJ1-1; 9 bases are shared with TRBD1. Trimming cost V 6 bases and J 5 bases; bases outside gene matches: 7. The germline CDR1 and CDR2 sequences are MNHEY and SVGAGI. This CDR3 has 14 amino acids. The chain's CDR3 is CASREQGANTEAFL. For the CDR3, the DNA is TGTGCCAGCAGGGAACAGGGGGCAAATACTGAAGCTTTCCTT.

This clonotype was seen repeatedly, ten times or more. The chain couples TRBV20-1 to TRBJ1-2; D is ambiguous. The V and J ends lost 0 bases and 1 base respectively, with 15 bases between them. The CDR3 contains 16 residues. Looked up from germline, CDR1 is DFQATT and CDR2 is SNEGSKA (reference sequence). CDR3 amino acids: CSARDRNRGFNYGYTF. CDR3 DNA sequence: TGCAGTGCTAGAGATCGTAACCGCGGATTTAACTATGGCTACACCTTC.

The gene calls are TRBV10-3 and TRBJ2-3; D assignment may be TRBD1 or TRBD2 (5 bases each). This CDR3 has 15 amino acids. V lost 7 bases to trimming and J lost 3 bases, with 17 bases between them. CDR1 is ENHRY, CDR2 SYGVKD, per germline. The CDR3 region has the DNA TGTGCCATCACAAACGGGGCAGAAACTACAGATACGCAGTATTTT. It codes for CAITNGAETTDTQYF.

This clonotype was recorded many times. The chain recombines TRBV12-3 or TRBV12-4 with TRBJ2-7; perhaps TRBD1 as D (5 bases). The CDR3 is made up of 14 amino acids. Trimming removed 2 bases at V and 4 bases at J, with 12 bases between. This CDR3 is CASSLSPTGYEQYF. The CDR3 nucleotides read TGTGCCAGCAGTTTATCCCCCACAGGTTACGAGCAGTACTTC.

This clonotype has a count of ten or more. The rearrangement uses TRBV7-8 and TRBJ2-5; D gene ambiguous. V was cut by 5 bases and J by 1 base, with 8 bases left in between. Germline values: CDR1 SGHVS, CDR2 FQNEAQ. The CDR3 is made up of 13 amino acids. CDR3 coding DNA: TGTGCCAGCAGCCCTCCCCTCCAAGAGACCCAGTACTTC. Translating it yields CASSPPLQETQYF.

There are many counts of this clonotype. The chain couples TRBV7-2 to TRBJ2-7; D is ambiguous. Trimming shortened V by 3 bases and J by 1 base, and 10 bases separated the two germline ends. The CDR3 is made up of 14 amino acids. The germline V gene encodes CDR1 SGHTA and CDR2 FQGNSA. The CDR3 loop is CASSFPTRSYEQYF. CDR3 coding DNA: TGTGCCAGCAGCTTTCCGACAAGGTCCTACGAGCAGTACTTC.

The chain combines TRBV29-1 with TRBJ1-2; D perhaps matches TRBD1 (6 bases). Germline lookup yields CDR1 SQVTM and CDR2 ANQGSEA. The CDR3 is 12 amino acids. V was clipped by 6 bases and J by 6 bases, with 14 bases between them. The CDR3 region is CSVGEGGDGYTF. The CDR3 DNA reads TGCAGCGTCGGGGAGGGGGGCGATGGCTACACCTTC.

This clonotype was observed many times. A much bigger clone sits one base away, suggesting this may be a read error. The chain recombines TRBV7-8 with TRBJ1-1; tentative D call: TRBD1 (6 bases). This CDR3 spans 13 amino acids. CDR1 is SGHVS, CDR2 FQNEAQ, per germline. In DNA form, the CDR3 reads TGTGCCAGCAACTTAGTACAGGGCGCTGAAGCTTTCTTT. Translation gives CASNLVQGAEAFF.

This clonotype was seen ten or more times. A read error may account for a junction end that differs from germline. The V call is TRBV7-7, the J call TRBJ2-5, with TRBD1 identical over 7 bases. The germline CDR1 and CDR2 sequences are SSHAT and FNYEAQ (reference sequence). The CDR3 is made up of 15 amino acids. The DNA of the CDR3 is TGTGCTAGCAGCTTATCCCGGGACAGCCAAGAGACCCAGTACTTC. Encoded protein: CASSLSRDSQETQYF.

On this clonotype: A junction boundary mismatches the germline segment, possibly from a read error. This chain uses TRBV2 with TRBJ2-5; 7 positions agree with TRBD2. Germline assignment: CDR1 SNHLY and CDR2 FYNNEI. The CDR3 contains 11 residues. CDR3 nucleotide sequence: TGTGCCAGCAGTTATGGGGAGGGTTTCGACTTC. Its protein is CASSYGEGFDF.

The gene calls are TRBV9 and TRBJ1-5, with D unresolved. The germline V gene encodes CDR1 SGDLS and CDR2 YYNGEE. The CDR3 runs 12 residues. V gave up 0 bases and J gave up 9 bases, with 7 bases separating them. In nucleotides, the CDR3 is TGTGCCAGCAGCGTAGACGTTCGGCCCCAGCATTTT. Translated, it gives CASSVDVRPQHF.

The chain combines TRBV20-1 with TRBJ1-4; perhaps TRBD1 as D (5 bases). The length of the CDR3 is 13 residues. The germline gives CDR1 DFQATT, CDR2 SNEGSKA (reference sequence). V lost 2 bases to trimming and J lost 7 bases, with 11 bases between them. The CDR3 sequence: CSARRTPPEKLFF. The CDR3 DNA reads TGCAGTGCTAGAAGGACACCTCCTGAAAAACTGTTTTTT.

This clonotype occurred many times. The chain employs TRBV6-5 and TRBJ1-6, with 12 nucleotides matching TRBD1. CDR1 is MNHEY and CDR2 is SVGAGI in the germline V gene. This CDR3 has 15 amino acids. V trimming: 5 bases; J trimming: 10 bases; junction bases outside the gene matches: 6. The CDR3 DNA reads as TGTGCCAGCAGTCCCGGGACAGGGGGCACATCACCCCTCCACTTT. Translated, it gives CASSPGTGGTSPLHF.

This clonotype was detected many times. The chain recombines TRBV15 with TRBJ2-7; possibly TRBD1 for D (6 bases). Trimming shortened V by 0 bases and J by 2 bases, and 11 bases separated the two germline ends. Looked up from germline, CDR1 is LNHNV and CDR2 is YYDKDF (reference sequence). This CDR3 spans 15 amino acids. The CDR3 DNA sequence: TGTGCCACCAGCAGAGATCTCAGGGGAACCTACGAGCAGTACTTC. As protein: CATSRDLRGTYEQYF.

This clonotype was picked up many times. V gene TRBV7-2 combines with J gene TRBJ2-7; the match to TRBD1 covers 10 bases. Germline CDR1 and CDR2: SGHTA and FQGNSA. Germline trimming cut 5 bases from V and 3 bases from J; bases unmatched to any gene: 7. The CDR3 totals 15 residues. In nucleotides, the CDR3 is TGTGCCAGCAGCCAGACAGGGGGCGCAGTCTACGAGCAGTACTTC. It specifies CASSQTGGAVYEQYF.

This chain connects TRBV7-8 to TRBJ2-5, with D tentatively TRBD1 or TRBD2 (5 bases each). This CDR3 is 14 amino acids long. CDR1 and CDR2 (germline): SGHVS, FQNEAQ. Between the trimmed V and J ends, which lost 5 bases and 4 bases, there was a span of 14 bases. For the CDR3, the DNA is TGTGCCAGCAGCCACCGGGGCGGTGGAGAGACCCAGTACTTC. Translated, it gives CASSHRGGGETQYF.